This TCR beta chain was recorded in a study of control samples from healthy donors and cancer patients. V was pared by 3 bases and J by 0 bases, with 12 bases between. Germline assignment: CDR1 SGDLS and CDR2 YYNGEE. This CDR3 is built from 15 residues. The protocol was immunoSEQ multiplex PCR, while the TCRdb copy is restricted to in-frame clones and leaves out a portion. The sample gives more than 70,000 clones, 91% of which show up once; roughly 0.9% is in the top ten. This TCR came from a woman aged 25 to 39 in good health. The chain combines TRBV9 with TRBJ1-1; D might be TRBD1 (6 bases). The material sequenced was blood. The chain's CDR3 is CASSATGTMNTEAFF. The CDR3, as DNA: TGTGCCAGCAGCGCGACAGGCACTATGAACACTGAAGCTTTCTTT.